The 20 T cell receptor beta chains below were found in one sample sequenced in a study of graft-versus-host responses after intestinal transplantation. Profiling relied on immunoSEQ multiplex PCR, and the TCRdb table lists in-frame clones only, not all of them. The profile shows 10,000 or so clones, 25% to 30% of them singletons. This material consisted of alloreactive CD4+ T cells from a mixed lymphocyte reaction culture, taken before intestinal transplant. Subset specified: CFSE-low proliferating T cells sorted from roughly six-day pre-transplant mixed lymphocyte reaction (GvH or HvG direction). The source of these receptors is a human patient who received an intestinal transplant.

This clone showed up just a few times. J is TRBJ2-7 and V is TRBV9; 7 nucleotides align to TRBD1. Germline V gene data show CDR1 as SGDLS and CDR2 as YYNGEE. The CDR3 totals 14 residues. J gave up 2 bases and V 4 bases, and 6 bases lay outside the gene matches. This chain's CDR3 is CASSPWDRAYEQYF. The CDR3 nucleotides read TGTGCCAGCAGCCCCTGGGACAGAGCCTACGAGCAGTACTTC. The full variable domain, with the rest looked up from reference TRBV9 and TRBJ2-7, is DSGVTQTPKHLITATGQRVTLRCSPRSGDLSVYWYQQSLDQGLQFLIQYYNGEERAKGNILERFSAQQFPDLHSELNLSSLELGDSALYFCASSPWDRAYEQYFGPGTRLTVT.

The J gene is TRBJ2-1, the V gene TRBV4-1; D remains ambiguous. Germline V gives CDR1 MGHRA, CDR2 YSYEKL. The V gene lost 1 base and the J gene lost 7 bases, with 11 bases spanning the gap. The CDR3 is 14 amino acids. CDR3 sequence reads: CASSQVAHGNEQFF. CDR3 bases: TGCGCCAGCAGCCAAGTGGCTCACGGGAATGAGCAGTTCTTC.

This chain connects TRBV5-1 to TRBJ1-5; TRBD1 is a possible D gene (6 bases). V gave up 2 bases and J gave up 7 bases, with 10 bases separating them. Germline CDR1 SGHRS, CDR2 YFSETQ. This CDR3 is 13 amino acids long. The CDR3 nucleotides read TGCGCCAGCAGCTTCCAGGGGTTGCAGCCCCAGCATTTT. It yields the protein CASSFQGLQPQHF. Supplemented by reference TRBV5-1 and TRBJ1-5, the full variable domain reads KAGVTQTPRYLIKTRGQQVTLSCSPISGHRSVSWYQQTPGQGLQFLFEYFSETQRNKGNFPGRFSGRQFSNSRSEMNVSTLELGDSALYLCASSFQGLQPQHFGDGTRLSIL.

The genes are TRBV5-4 and TRBJ2-7, with 8 positions matching TRBD2. The CDR3 totals 15 residues. After removal of 1 base from V and 5 bases from J, the junction contained 8 bases not matched to a gene. CDR1 SGHNT and CDR2 YYREEE come from the germline V gene (reference sequence). This CDR3 reads CASSLWGTSIHEQYF. CDR3 DNA sequence: TGTGCCAGCAGCTTGTGGGGGACTAGTATCCACGAGCAGTACTTC.

This clone is medium-sized (0.01 to 0.1%) by share. CDR3 nucleotide sequence: TGTGCCAGCAGTTTCAGCGGGAATTCCTACGAGCAGTACTTC. Amino acids: CASSFSGNSYEQYF. J is TRBJ2-7 and V is TRBV27, with 7 positions matching TRBD2. Losses at the gene ends were 3 bases for V and 1 base for J; bases not matched to a gene: 3. CDR1 is MNHEY, CDR2 SMNVEV, per germline (reference sequence). CDR3 length: 14 residues.

This chain joins TRBV7-3 and TRBJ2-7, with 7 bases that match TRBD2. The length of the CDR3 is 16 residues. Germline-derived CDR1 and CDR2 are SGHTA and FQGTGA. V gave up 2 bases and J gave up 7 bases; unmatched junction bases: 14. Here the CDR3 reads CASSLVGGRALGEQYF. CDR3 coding DNA: TGTGCCAGCAGCTTAGTTGGTGGGAGGGCCCTGGGAGAGCAGTACTTC.

This clone counts as medium-sized. The chain couples TRBV9 to TRBJ2-7; TRBD2 aligns across 10 bases. V dropped 0 bases and J dropped 6; count of bases not matched to a gene: 6. CDR1 is SGDLS, CDR2 YYNGEE, per germline. The CDR3 has 15 residues. The CDR3 spells CASSVGAGGPLEQYF. The CDR3 DNA is TGTGCCAGCAGCGTAGGAGCGGGAGGGCCCCTCGAGCAGTACTTC.

The chain joins TRBV4-2 to TRBJ2-7, with 8 bases that match TRBD1. The CDR3 sequence is 14 residues long. The trim removed 5 bases at V and 0 bases at J, leaving 3 bases unmatched. The germline CDR1 and CDR2 sequences are LGHNA and YNFKEQ. The CDR3 DNA reads as TGTGCCAGCAGCTTGGACAGGGACTCCTACGAGCAGTACTTC. Translated, it gives CASSLDRDSYEQYF.

This clone is a singleton in its sample. The rearrangement links TRBV27 to TRBJ2-7, with D perhaps TRBD2 (5 bases). The CDR3 loop spans 11 amino acids. Germline V gene data show CDR1 as MNHEY and CDR2 as SMNVEV (reference sequence). V lost 7 bases to trimming and J lost 5 bases, with 9 bases between them. CDR3 sequence: CASNRGDEQYF. In nucleotides, the CDR3 is TGTGCCAGCAACCGGGGAGACGAGCAGTACTTC.

At least ten counts were recorded for this clone. The J gene is TRBJ2-7, the V gene TRBV6-6, with D possibly TRBD1 on 6 matching bases. With 0 bases removed from V and 6 bases from J, the gap between germline ends came to 9 bases. This CDR3 is built from 13 residues. Germline CDR1 is MNHNY and CDR2 is SVGAGI (reference sequence). CDR3 bases: TGTGCCAGCAGTTACTCGCAAGGGGGCGAGCAGTACTTC. The encoded protein is CASSYSQGGEQYF.

This clone was detected a few times. V is TRBV7-9 and J is TRBJ2-3, with no clear D. This CDR3 has 14 residues. Per the germline V gene, CDR1 is SEHNR and CDR2 is FQNEAQ (reference sequence). V was trimmed by 3 bases and J by 2 bases, leaving 9 bases between them. Here the CDR3 DNA reads TGTGCCAGCAGCTTTAACGGGCCCACAGATACGCAGTATTTT. This sequence encodes CASSFNGPTDTQYF.

The genes are TRBV7-9 and TRBJ1-2, with 9 bases fitting TRBD1. Germline CDR1 reads SEHNR; CDR2 reads FQNEAQ (reference sequence). The CDR3 has 14 residues. The V gene end was trimmed by 3 bases and the J gene end by 4 bases; junction bases not matched to a gene: 3. CDR3 amino acids: CASSFSGQGYGYTF. The CDR3 DNA reads as TGTGCCAGCAGCTTTTCGGGACAGGGCTATGGCTACACCTTC.

This sequence joins TRBV7-3 and TRBJ2-1, with 8 bases aligning to TRBD2. V lost 2 bases to trimming and J lost 4 bases; unmatched junction nucleotides: 10. CDR1 and CDR2 (germline): SGHTA, FQGTGA. The CDR3 length is 17 residues. CDR3: CASSLLDGRATYNEQFF. The DNA for the CDR3 is TGTGCCAGCAGCTTATTGGACGGGAGGGCGACTTACAATGAGCAGTTCTTC.

The rearrangement joins TRBV4-1 to TRBJ2-7, with a weak D call TRBD1 (6 bases). The CDR3 sequence is 14 residues long. The V end was cut by 1 base, the J end by 5 bases, with 12 bases between. Germline-derived CDR1 and CDR2 are MGHRA and YSYEKL. The CDR3 nucleotides are TGCGCCAGCAGCCAAGTTTCGGACAGAAACGAGCAGTACTTC. This gives the protein CASSQVSDRNEQYF.

This chain links TRBV9 with TRBJ2-1, with 11 bases matching TRBD2. Germline V lookup: CDR1 SGDLS, CDR2 YYNGEE. There are 16 residues in the CDR3. J was trimmed by 2 bases and V by 2 bases; bases with no gene match: 3. The CDR3 loop is CASSVEGLAAYNEQFF. CDR3 nucleotide sequence: TGTGCCAGCAGCGTCGAGGGACTAGCGGCCTACAATGAGCAGTTCTTC.

The J gene is TRBJ2-5, the V gene TRBV11-2, with TRBD1 identical over 8 bases. After removal of 1 base from V and 5 bases from J, the junction contained 12 bases not matched to a gene. The CDR3 extends over 17 amino acids. Per the germline V gene, CDR1 is SGHAT and CDR2 is FQNNGV. The CDR3 DNA is TGTGCCAGCAGCTTAGGGGGCCTCACAGGGGGTCGCGAGACCCAGTACTTC. Translated, it gives CASSLGGLTGGRETQYF.

The chain couples TRBV7-2 to TRBJ2-1; TRBD2 matches at 15 bases. From germline, CDR1 is SGHTA and CDR2 FQGNSA. The CDR3 totals 13 residues. The V segment lost 4 bases and the J segment 12 bases; nucleotides outside the gene matches: 1. The CDR3 sequence is CASSSGLAGGQFF. In DNA, the CDR3 is TGTGCCAGCAGCTCGGGACTAGCGGGAGGGCAGTTCTTC.

This sequence joins TRBV15 and TRBJ1-2, with 7 bases matching TRBD1. V was pared by 0 bases and J by 5 bases, with 9 bases of the junction left unmatched. The CDR3 is 16 residues long. CDR1 and CDR2 (germline): LNHNV, YYDKDF (reference sequence). For the CDR3, the DNA is TGTGCCACCAGCAGAGACCCAAAGCCGGGACAGTATGGCTACACCTTC. Encoded protein: CATSRDPKPGQYGYTF.

This clone was counted a few times. The genes are TRBV7-8 and TRBJ2-7, with D uncertain. From germline, CDR1 is SGHVS and CDR2 FQNEAQ. Trimming removed 3 bases at V and 1 base at J, with 7 bases between. CDR3 size: 13 residues. The CDR3 coding sequence is TGTGCCAGCAGCTTGGACCGATCCTACGAGCAGTACTTC. Translation gives CASSLDRSYEQYF.

The genes are TRBV19 and TRBJ2-6; no firm D call. Trimming took off 3 bases at V and 5 bases at J, with 8 bases between the two ends. The CDR3 extends over 14 amino acids. Germline-derived CDR1 and CDR2 are LNHDA and SQIVND (reference sequence). As DNA, the CDR3 is TGTGCCAGTAGTATGGCGGCCTGGGCCAACGTCCTGACTTTC. Translated: CASSMAAWANVLTF.